The TCR beta chain described here comes from a study of cytomegalovirus exposure and HLA in healthy donors. Background on the study: Tens of millions of unique TCRs from HLA-typed donors made up an early data release.

The primer mix had 60 Vbeta and 13 Jbeta primers. Authors' analysis steps: An analysis that came later counted 80 million or so unique TCR beta chains, approximately 10 million shared. The protocol was immunoSEQ multiplex PCR, while the TCRdb copy is restricted to in-frame clones and leaves out a portion. The DNA gave D and trimming, while V, J and clone size come from that table. The sample consists of some 130,000 clones, 80% of them appearing once. CDR1 and CDR2 from the germline V gene are SGHRS and YFSETQ. V lost 2 bases and J lost 5, with 13 bases in between. This CDR3 comprises 14 residues. This clone appeared a single time. Its antigen is as yet unknown. General study results and limits: A list of 164 TCR beta chains associated with cytomegalovirus was given. Researchers reported in a later analysis that a missense DCLRE1C variant was tied to TCR beta V- and J-gene trimming.

The TCR comes from a man aged 35 to 55 in good health and CMV-seronegative. V and J are TRBV5-1 and TRBJ2-5, with D uncertain. Sequencing was carried out using PBMCs. The CDR3: CASSFSTPWETQYF. The CDR3, as DNA: TGCGCCAGCAGCTTCTCGACTCCTTGGGAGACCCAGTACTTC.